This T cell receptor beta chain was profiled in a study of T cells after yellow fever vaccination. There are a few counts of this clonotype. Germline CDR1 and CDR2: MNHEY and SVGEGT. CDR3 length equals 13 residues. The ends lost 5 bases at V and 5 bases at J; junction bases unmatched: 4. MiXCR was run by TCRdb on the 5' RACE reads, yielding one entry per CDR3 protein. The repertoire holds approximately 300,000 distinct CDR3 sequences, with 6.8% as singletons. Sequenced here: PBMCs, sampled around 45 days after the first yellow fever vaccination. The chain uses TRBV6-2 or TRBV6-3 and TRBJ2-5; 8 bases map to TRBD1. The sequence came from a man between 18 and 29 years old who received the YFV17D yellow fever vaccine. The CDR3 bases are TGTGCCAGCAGTACTACAGGGGGGGAGACCCAGTACTTC. It yields the protein CASSTTGGETQYF.